Detailed here is one TCR beta chain. A multiplex PCR was run with 60 Vbeta primers and 13 Jbeta primers. The repertoire was sequenced with immunoSEQ multiplex PCR; TCRdb's copy has only in-frame clones and lacks some. The table shows about 78,000 clones, with 60% to 80% occurring only once. The data derive from a study of cytomegalovirus exposure and HLA in healthy donors. CDR3 length: 14 residues. V lost 7 bases and J 4 bases, leaving 13 bases between the germline ends. Germline lookup yields CDR1 LNHDA and CDR2 SQIVND (reference sequence). The sample was PBMCs. The clonotype comes from a woman between 45 and 60 years old in good health and CMV-seropositive. The chain has TRBV19 and TRBJ1-4, with D uncertain. The CDR3 sequence: CASTPGSYNEKLFF. The CDR3 bases are TGTGCCAGTACCCCGGGGAGCTATAATGAAAAACTGTTTTTT. Together with reference TRBV19 and TRBJ1-4, the CDR3 gives the full variable domain: DGGITQSPKYLFRKEGQNVTLSCEQNLNHDAMYWYRQDPGQGLRLIYYSQIVNDFQKGDIAEGYSVSREKKESFPLTVTSAQKNPTAFYLCASTPGSYNEKLFFGSGTQLSVL.